This is a list of T cell receptor beta chains from one sample in a study of blood T cell repertoires in COVID-19. This table comes from immunoSEQ multiplex PCR, and its TCRdb copy is limited to in-frame clones, with some not included. The sample yields about 64,000 clones, 88% seen once. The sample comprised PBMCs or T cells enriched from blood (not recorded which). These TCRs come from a woman in her thirties or forties who had recovered from COVID-19. Both conserved end residues are part of each CDR3. The order of the fields is V gene, J gene, clone size, D gene, CDR3 DNA, CDR3 protein. The D gene is left open where the match is weak. The size entry is marked missing in some rows and otherwise reads once, few, many or a size class.

TRBV5-1	TRBJ2-7	-	-	TGCGCCAGCAGAACTACGACTGATTCCTACGAGCAGTACTTC	CASRTTTDSYEQYF
TRBV3-1/TRBV3-2	TRBJ1-1	few	-	TGTGCCAGCAGCCAGGATAAGATCCTAGGTAGCACTGAAGCTTTCTTT	CASSQDKILGSTEAFF
TRBV27	TRBJ1-1	-	TRBD1	TGTGCCAGCAGTCGCTCGGGACAGGGAGAGTTCCGTTCCACTGAAGCTTTCTTT	CASSRSGQGEFRSTEAFF
TRBV10-3	TRBJ2-5	-	TRBD2	TGTGCCATCAGTGAGGGACTAGCGGGGGGGCCCGCAGAGACCCAGTACTTC	CAISEGLAGGPAETQYF
TRBV27	TRBJ2-7	-	TRBD1	TGTGCCAGCAGTTTTGGCCCAAACAGGGGGCTATCCTACGAGCAGTACTTC	CASSFGPNRGLSYEQYF
TRBV7-8	TRBJ1-4	-	TRBD1	TGTGCCAGCAGCTTTACAGGGGGCGGTTCGGAAAAACTGTTTTTT	CASSFTGGGSEKLFF
TRBV6-5	TRBJ2-2	once	-	TGTGCCAGCAGTTCAACACCCGGGGAGCTGTTTTTT	CASSSTPGELFF
TRBV7-7	TRBJ2-5	-	TRBD2	TGTGCCAGCAGCGGCGGGGGGGTTGCTGAGACCCAGTACTTC	CASSGGGVAETQYF
TRBV5-1	TRBJ2-1	-	TRBD1	TGCGCCAGCAGCGGAGGACAGGTCCCACTCTACAATGAGCAGTTCTTC	CASSGGQVPLYNEQFF
TRBV3-1/TRBV3-2	TRBJ2-7	-	-	TGTGCCAGCAGCCCGGGCTACGAGCAGTACTTC	CASSPGYEQYF
TRBV10-2	TRBJ2-7	-	TRBD2	TGCGCCAGTCTTGGGACTAGCGGCTACGAGCAGTACTTC	CASLGTSGYEQYF
TRBV29-1	TRBJ2-7	once	-	TGCAGCGTTGAAACGAACAGGGTTGGCGACGAGCAGTACTTC	CSVETNRVGDEQYF
TRBV29-1	TRBJ2-5	-	-	TGCAGCGTTGTCAGTTCGGAGACCCAGTACTTC	CSVVSSETQYF
TRBV7-2	TRBJ1-1	-	TRBD1	TGTGCCAGCAGTCGACAGGGACCTTTTTTGGGCACTGAAGCTTTCTTT	CASSRQGPFLGTEAFF
TRBV25-1	TRBJ1-4	-	TRBD1	TGTGCCAGCAGTGGACAGGGAAAACGAGAAAAACTGTTTTTT	CASSGQGKREKLFF
TRBV11-2	TRBJ1-5	-	-	TGTGCCAGCAGCTTAGCAGGCGTCAATCAGCCCCAGCATTTT	CASSLAGVNQPQHF
TRBV5-1	TRBJ2-3	-	-	TGCGCCAGCAAACCCGGGATAGCTTATGACACAGATACGCAGTATTTT	CASKPGIAYDTDTQYF
TRBV5-6	TRBJ2-3	-	-	TGTGCCAGCAGCCTTACCTTGACTAGCACAGATACGCAGTATTTT	CASSLTLTSTDTQYF
TRBV3-1/TRBV3-2	TRBJ1-2	-	TRBD1	TGTGCCAGCAGCGTTCGCTCGGGACAGGGAAACTATGGCTACACCTTC	CASSVRSGQGNYGYTF
TRBV5-6	TRBJ2-2	-	-	TGTGCCAGCAGCTTGGGGACAACCGGGGAGCTGTTTTTT	CASSLGTTGELFF
TRBV7-8	TRBJ2-3	-	TRBD2	TGTGCCAGCAGCGGGGGACTAGCGGGGGCCCTTCGCACAGATACGCAGTATTTT	CASSGGLAGALRTDTQYF
TRBV2	TRBJ2-2	-	-	TGTGCCAGCAGTGAGTGGGGGGTTAACACCGGGGAGCTGTTTTTT	CASSEWGVNTGELFF
TRBV24-1	TRBJ2-7	-	TRBD1	TGTGCCACCAGTGATTCGGGTTGGCAGGGGGCCTACGAGCAGTACTTC	CATSDSGWQGAYEQYF
TRBV3-1/TRBV3-2	TRBJ2-3	-	TRBD2	TGTGCCAGCAGCCAAGATCGGGCGGGGGGAAGAGATACGCAGTATTTT	CASSQDRAGGRDTQYF
TRBV5-5	TRBJ1-1	-	-	TGTGCCAGCAGACAAGACCCCGGGGGGGCGGGGGCTTTCTTT	CASRQDPGGAGAFF
TRBV5-5	TRBJ2-7	-	TRBD2	TGTGCCAGCAGCCCACTGGGGGTCACTAGCGGAGACTCCTACGAGCAGTACTTC	CASSPLGVTSGDSYEQYF
TRBV7-9	TRBJ1-3	-	TRBD1	TGTGCCAGCGGTCAGCTTGAGTCACAGGGGGCTGGTGGAAACACCATATATTTT	CASGQLESQGAGGNTIYF
TRBV5-6	TRBJ1-1	-	TRBD1	TGTGCCAGCAGCTACAGGGGACTGAACACTGAAGCTTTCTTT	CASSYRGLNTEAFF
TRBV25-1	TRBJ1-2	-	-	TGTGCCAGCAGTGAGGCTCAAACCCAAGTATATGGCTACACCTTC	CASSEAQTQVYGYTF
TRBV12-5	TRBJ1-1	-	-	TGTGCTAGTGGTTTCGCAGAAAAGAACACTGAAGCTTTCTTT	CASGFAEKNTEAFF
TRBV27	TRBJ2-2	once	-	TGTGCCAGCAGTTCCCCGGGACAACCGACCGGGGAGCTGTTTTTT	CASSSPGQPTGELFF
TRBV27	TRBJ2-2	-	-	TGTGCCAGCAAGCAAAGAGACACCGGGGAGCTGTTTTTT	CASKQRDTGELFF
TRBV7-3	TRBJ2-3	few	TRBD2	TGTGCCAGCAGCCCAACGGGTAGCGGGGGGCTCTTTCGCCAGACAGATACGCAGTATTTT	CASSPTGSGGLFRQTDTQYF
TRBV3-1/TRBV3-2	TRBJ2-1	-	-	TGTGCCAGCAGCCCCCTGGTAACGGATGAGCAGTTCTTC	CASSPLVTDEQFF
TRBV5-1	TRBJ2-3	-	-	TGCGCCAGCAGCTTGGCGGGGGGGACAGGGAGCACAGATACGCAGTATTTT	CASSLAGGTGSTDTQYF
TRBV19	TRBJ2-6	-	TRBD1	TGTGCCAGTAGCCCCCTCCGGGACAGGGCTGGGGTTGGTCCAGCCAACGTCCTGACTTTC	CASSPLRDRAGVGPANVLTF
TRBV6-4	TRBJ1-2	-	-	TGTGCCAGCAGTGACACGGGGAGGGATCGGTTTGGCTACACCTTC	CASSDTGRDRFGYTF
TRBV10-3	TRBJ2-2	-	TRBD1	TGTGCCTTCGGACAGGGGGACACCGGGGAGCTGTTTTTT	CAFGQGDTGELFF
TRBV6-5	TRBJ1-5	-	TRBD1	TGTGCCAGCAGTTACTCCCGGACAGGGGGCGAGCCCCAGCATTTT	CASSYSRTGGEPQHF
TRBV7-3	TRBJ1-1	few	TRBD1	TGTGCCAGCAGCGATACAGGGGAGACTGAAGCTTTCTTT	CASSDTGETEAFF
TRBV6-5	TRBJ2-7	-	-	TGTGCCAGCAGACCAGGGGGGAACGAGCAGTACTTC	CASRPGGNEQYF
TRBV6-5	TRBJ1-1	few	-	TGTGCCAGCAGTTACTCTACGGGATATGGCACTGAAGCTTTCTTT	CASSYSTGYGTEAFF
TRBV3-1/TRBV3-2	TRBJ2-3	-	TRBD2	TGTGCCAGCAGCCTACTAGGCCTAGGTAGCGGGGGCACAGATACGCAGTATTTT	CASSLLGLGSGGTDTQYF
TRBV4-1	TRBJ1-5	-	-	TGCGCCAGCAGCGACAGGCGAGGGTTAGGGCAGCCCCAGCATTTT	CASSDRRGLGQPQHF
TRBV14	TRBJ1-3	-	-	TGTGCCAGCAGCCGCCTTGAGATCGACTCTGGAAACACCATATATTTT	CASSRLEIDSGNTIYF
TRBV3-1/TRBV3-2	TRBJ2-7	-	-	TGTGCCAGCAGCATGACAGTTTACTCCTACGAGCAGTACTTC	CASSMTVYSYEQYF
TRBV27	TRBJ1-6	-	TRBD1	TGTGCCAGCAGGGCGACAGGGAGGTATAATTCACCCCTCCACTTT	CASRATGRYNSPLHF
TRBV2	TRBJ2-3	-	-	TGTGCTTATACCAGGGGTACGCAGTATTTT	CAYTRGTQYF
TRBV3-1/TRBV3-2	TRBJ1-1	-	TRBD1	TGTGCCAGCAGCCACACAGGGGGCTTTGAAGGCACTGAAGCTTTCTTT	CASSHTGGFEGTEAFF